This T cell receptor (beta chain) stems from a study of regulatory T cells in long-lasting Graves disease. Study-wide points: New patients shared over 800 public clonotypes, fewer than the roughly 2,700 shared by persistent patients.

CDR3 regions were amplified by Arm-PCR using iRepertoire HTBI primers to build TCR beta libraries. TCRdb processed the multiplex PCR reads anew with MiXCR; each CDR3 protein has one entry. In the table there are 600,000 to 850,000 distinct CDR3 sequences, around 30% of which are singletons. Points on this clonotype: Its antigen is still unknown. Without the conserved terminal phenylalanine or tryptophan, this CDR3 likely stems from a read error.

Time point reported: persistent/refractory GD, antithyroid drugs over 5 years with positive TRAb. The TCR library was prepared using RNA isolated from PBMCs. Peripheral blood, roughly 10 milliliters of it, was drawn into EDTA tubes. Germline V gene sequence: CDR1 DFQATT, CDR2 SNEGSKA (reference sequence). Trimming cost V 3 bases and J 0 bases, with 11 bases left between them. The CDR3 contains 14 residues. Sequenced material: peripheral blood mononuclear cells (PBMCs), taken when the disease was refractory, from a patient treated with antithyroid drugs. The sequence derives from a female donor with Graves disease. V usage is TRBV20-1 and J usage is TRBJ1-1; D is unresolved. The CDR3 loop reads CSASTAVVNTEAFS. CDR3 DNA sequence: TGCAGTGCTAGCACGGCGGTGGTGAACACTGAAGCTTTCTCT.